One sample yielded the 22 T cell receptor beta chains listed below, sequenced in a study of CD8 T cells in ankylosing spondylitis. TCRdb analysed the 5' RACE reads with MiXCR anew, one entry per CDR3 protein. The sample has about 190,000 distinct CDR3 sequences, 10% to 15% seen once; the top ten hold more than 9.5%. The sequenced sample was blood, either unsorted or a sorted T cell fraction (not recorded which). These receptors were taken from a female donor with ankylosing spondylitis or in good health (not recorded which).

At least ten counts were recorded for this clonotype. The CDR3 reads CASSVSGTSRGEQFF. CDR3 nucleotides: TGTGCCAGCAGCGTTTCCGGGACTAGCCGCGGTGAGCAGTTCTTC. The chain couples TRBV9 to TRBJ2-1, with TRBD2 matching over 9 bases. V gave up 2 bases and J gave up 9 bases; unmatched junction bases: 9. This CDR3 comprises 15 residues. Germline CDR1 is SGDLS and CDR2 is YYNGEE.

This clonotype was seen repeatedly, ten times or more. This chain connects TRBV7-2 to TRBJ2-1, with 10 bases identical to TRBD1. The CDR3 length is 16 residues. Germline values: CDR1 SGHTA, CDR2 FQGNSA. After removal of 4 bases from V and 7 bases from J, the junction contained 10 bases not matched to a gene. DNA of the CDR3: TGTGCCAGCAGCTCAACCCGACAGGGGGCGCTTAATGAGCAGTTCTTC. The encoded protein is CASSSTRQGALNEQFF.

The sample holds many counts of this clonotype. The CDR3 nucleotides are TGTGCCAGCCGTGGACAGGGCTCCTACAATGAGCAGTTCTTC. Its protein is CASRGQGSYNEQFF. The chain has TRBV28 and TRBJ2-1; 8 bases agree with TRBD1. The CDR3 consists of 14 residues. J was trimmed by 0 bases and V by 8 bases; bases with no gene match: 3. CDR1 is MDHEN and CDR2 is SYDVKM in the germline V gene.

This clonotype was found many times. The rearrangement joins TRBV27 to TRBJ2-7; D not certain. The CDR3 length is 17 residues. The V and J ends lost 3 bases and 0 bases respectively, with 18 bases between them. The V gene's germline CDR1 is MNHEY and CDR2 SMNVEV (reference sequence). The DNA of the CDR3 is TGTGCCAGCAGTTTTGGTCTTCCACATCACAGCTCCTACGAGCAGTACTTC. Encoded protein: CASSFGLPHHSSYEQYF.

This clonotype occurred many times. The genes are TRBV6-2 or TRBV6-3 and TRBJ2-1; perhaps TRBD2 as D (5 bases). Germline CDR1 MNHEY, CDR2 SVGEGT. The CDR3 sequence is 14 residues long. The germline V and J ends were trimmed by 4 bases and 6 bases, with 13 bases remaining between them. CDR3 sequence (DNA): TGTGCCAGCAGTTTAAGAGGGCCCCTCAATGAGCAGTTCTTC. Translation gives CASSLRGPLNEQFF.

This clonotype was detected many times. The chain uses TRBV4-3 and TRBJ1-2; TRBD1 is a possible D gene (6 bases). The V end was cut by 3 bases, the J end by 4 bases, with 15 bases between. Germline V CDR1 and CDR2: LGHNA, YSLEER. This CDR3 is 15 amino acids long. CDR3 coding DNA: TGCGCCAGCAGCCAGGACAGACATGTCGGCTATGGCTACACCTTC. As protein: CASSQDRHVGYGYTF.

The table lists this clonotype with many counts. This CDR3 is CASSQDRGRGADTQYF. DNA of the CDR3: TGCGCCAGCAGCCAGGACAGGGGCCGGGGGGCAGATACGCAGTATTTT. The chain couples TRBV4-3 to TRBJ2-3; the match to TRBD1 covers 9 bases. The germline V gene has CDR1 LGHNA and CDR2 YSLEER. Trimming at V came to 3 bases and at J to 4 bases, leaving 8 bases not matched to a gene. The CDR3 loop spans 16 amino acids.

This clonotype has a count of ten or more. The chain employs TRBV11-2 and TRBJ2-3; D possibly corresponds to TRBD2 (6 bases). CDR1 is SGHAT, CDR2 FQNNGV, per germline. Trimming removed 0 bases at V and 4 bases at J, with 11 bases between. CDR3 length: 15 residues. CDR3 amino acids: CASSLDGRVADTQYF. The CDR3 DNA reads as TGTGCCAGCAGCTTAGACGGGAGAGTGGCAGATACGCAGTATTTT.

This clonotype was seen a few times. The V call is TRBV11-1, the J call TRBJ2-7; 7 bases agree with TRBD2. V gave up 1 base and J gave up 5 bases; unmatched junction bases: 5. Per the germline V gene, CDR1 is SGHAT and CDR2 is FQDESV (reference sequence). The CDR3 covers 14 residues. CDR3 nucleotide sequence: TGTGCCAGCAGCTTAGGCGGGAGTCCCAACGAGCAGTACTTC. Translation: CASSLGGSPNEQYF. Complete variable domain (other parts from reference TRBV11-1 and TRBJ2-7): EAEVAQSPRYKITEKSQAVAFWCDPISGHATLYWYRQILGQGPELLVQFQDESVVDDSQLPKDRFSAERLKGVDSTLKIQPAELGDSAMYLCASSLGGSPNEQYFGPGTRLTVT.

This clonotype has just a few counts. The chain combines TRBV6-1 with TRBJ1-3; TRBD1 agrees at 9 bases. Germline V gene data show CDR1 as MNHNS and CDR2 as SASEGT. V dropped 9 bases and J dropped 8; count of bases not matched to a gene: 14. The CDR3 is 15 residues long. DNA for the CDR3: TGTGCCAGTATCCGGGACAGGGTTTTAGTGGACACCATATATTTT. Translated: CASIRDRVLVDTIYF.

This clonotype was counted ten times or more. The chain carries TRBV9 and TRBJ1-1, with 7 bases identical to TRBD1. Losses at the gene ends were 4 bases for V and 0 bases for J; bases not matched to a gene: 6. CDR1 is SGDLS and CDR2 is YYNGEE in the germline V gene. CDR3 length: 15 residues. The CDR3 region is CASSIRTGMNTEAFF. CDR3 nucleotides: TGTGCCAGCAGCATCCGGACAGGAATGAACACTGAAGCTTTCTTT.

About this clonotype: Germline is not matched at one junction end, which may reflect a read error. The V call is TRBV18, the J call TRBJ2-2; D possibly corresponds to TRBD2 (5 bases). In germline, CDR1 is KGHSH, CDR2 LQKENI. This CDR3 is built from 16 residues. CDR3 loop: CASSPLGGGNTGELLF. In nucleotides, the CDR3 is TGTGCCAGCTCACCTCTCGGCGGAGGCAACACCGGGGAGCTGCTTTTT.

In the case of this clonotype: A much larger clone sits a single nucleotide away, making a read error possible. The chain combines TRBV12-3 or TRBV12-4 with TRBJ1-2, with TRBD1 identical over 9 bases. This CDR3 has 13 residues. With V trimmed by 10 bases and J by 8 bases, 11 bases remained unmatched. The CDR3 here is CATTTGGFWGYTF. DNA for the CDR3: TGTGCCACCACCACAGGGGGCTTTTGGGGCTACACCTTC.

This clonotype was seen many times. V gene TRBV27 combines with J gene TRBJ2-3; D ambiguous. V dropped 2 bases and J dropped 11 bases, with 20 bases sitting between them. Germline values: CDR1 MNHEY, CDR2 SMNVEV (reference sequence). The CDR3 has 15 residues. The CDR3 sequence: CASSLGEAPPIEQYF. DNA of the CDR3: TGTGCCAGCAGTTTAGGCGAGGCTCCCCCTATAGAGCAGTATTTT.

This clonotype was seen many times. This rearrangement joins TRBV6-2 or TRBV6-3 to TRBJ2-3; D is perhaps TRBD1 (6 bases). Germline values: CDR1 MNHEY, CDR2 SVGEGT. This CDR3 has 13 residues. The V gene lost 6 bases and the J gene lost 4 bases, with 11 bases spanning the gap. DNA of the CDR3: TGTGCCAGCAGGCAACAGGGTTCAGATACGCAGTATTTT. Its translation: CASRQQGSDTQYF.

This clonotype was detected ten times or more. The chain links TRBV18 to TRBJ1-3; D is undetermined. The CDR3 extends over 15 amino acids. V lost 1 base and J 0 bases, leaving 7 bases between the germline ends. From germline, CDR1 is KGHSH and CDR2 LQKENI. Written as DNA, the CDR3 is TGTGCCAGCTCACCACAGGAAGGCTCTGGAAACACCATATATTTT. Translation gives CASSPQEGSGNTIYF.

Comments on this clonotype: This may be a read error, as it is one base from a much larger clone. The chain couples TRBV7-9 to TRBJ2-5, with D possibly being TRBD2 (6 bases). The CDR3 is made up of 14 amino acids. CDR1 and CDR2 (germline): SEHNR, FQNEAQ (reference sequence). The CDR3 coding sequence is TGTGCCAGCAGCCGTAGCGGCGGCCAAGAGGCCCAGTACTTC. It specifies CASSRSGGQEAQYF.

This clonotype was observed many times. The CDR3 spells CASSYKTTALGNYGYTF. CDR3 sequence (DNA): TGTGCCAGCAGTTATAAGACGACGGCCCTCGGGAACTATGGCTACACCTTC. The chain employs TRBV12-3 or TRBV12-4 and TRBJ1-2; no reliable D call. The CDR3 is made up of 17 amino acids. V was cut by 4 bases and J by 2 bases, with 20 bases left in between.

This clonotype was counted ten times or more. The chain has TRBV10-3 and TRBJ1-5; possible D gene TRBD1, 6 bases. This CDR3 region has 15 residues. Germline CDR1 reads ENHRY; CDR2 reads SYGVKD. V was trimmed by 8 bases and J by 0 bases, leaving 14 bases between them. The chain's CDR3 is CAIRGEGVSNQPQHF. Here the CDR3 DNA reads TGTGCCATCCGGGGTGAGGGGGTTAGCAATCAGCCCCAGCATTTT.

This clonotype was detected many times. The V call is TRBV7-2, the J call TRBJ2-3, with 7 positions matching TRBD2. The V segment lost 6 bases and the J segment 2 bases; nucleotides outside the gene matches: 11. The CDR3 is made up of 16 amino acids. Germline V CDR1 and CDR2: SGHTA, FQGNSA. CDR3 loop: CASSPSGKRPTDTQYF. CDR3 DNA: TGTGCCAGCAGTCCCAGCGGGAAGCGGCCCACAGATACGCAGTATTTT.

The V call is TRBV11-2, the J call TRBJ2-2; D is tentatively TRBD1 or TRBD2 (5 bases each). V was shortened by 5 bases and J by 0 bases, with 16 bases between the two germline ends. This CDR3 region has 17 residues. Germline assignment: CDR1 SGHAT and CDR2 FQNNGV. CDR3 DNA sequence: TGTGCCAGCAGCCAACCACCCGGGACCTCGAACACCGGGGAGCTGTTTTTT. Translating gives CASSQPPGTSNTGELFF.

This clonotype was seen only a few times. The CDR3 region is CASRWSGQGPPGTDTQYF. The CDR3 DNA follows: TGCGCCAGCAGATGGTCGGGACAGGGCCCCCCGGGCACAGATACGCAGTATTTT. The V gene is TRBV5-1, the J gene TRBJ2-3, with 9 nucleotides matching TRBD1. Germline loops: CDR1 SGHRS, CDR2 YFSETQ. The CDR3 loop spans 18 amino acids. The junction had 14 bases not matched to a gene; V was cut back by 5 bases and J by 1 base.